A selection of T cell receptor beta chains follows, all from one sample in a study of blood T cell repertoires in COVID-19. Produced via immunoSEQ multiplex PCR; TCRdb's table is partial and in-frame only. The repertoire holds about 69,000 clones, with 85% to 90% as singletons. Sample: peripheral blood. These receptors were collected from a man aged 50 to 59 with acute or convalescent COVID-19. Each CDR3 is given with its conserved first and last residue. A D gene is named only where the DNA matches it firmly. Rows give clone size only sometimes, using once, few, many, or a class for an expanded clone.

CASRKTDRNTEAFF,TGTGCCAGCAGGAAGACAGATCGGAACACTGAAGCTTTCTTT,14,.,once,TRBJ1-1,TRBV6-4
CASSLGTGAHTDTQYF,TGTGCCAGCAGTTTGGGGACAGGGGCTCACACAGATACGCAGTATTTT,16,TRBD1,once,TRBJ2-3,TRBV27
CASLGGAEAFF,TGCGCCAGCCTCGGGGGGGCTGAAGCTTTCTTT,11,.,.,TRBJ1-1,TRBV4-1
CASSQTSGSQGQYF,TGTGCCAGCAGCCAGACTAGCGGGAGCCAAGGGCAGTACTTC,14,TRBD2,once,TRBJ2-7,TRBV4-2
CASSVGQQFISPLHF,TGTGCCAGCAGCGTAGGACAGCAATTTATATCACCCCTCCACTTT,15,.,.,TRBJ1-6,TRBV9
CASSRTSGSIYEQYF,TGTGCCAGCAGCCGAACTAGCGGGAGTATCTACGAGCAGTACTTC,15,TRBD2,.,TRBJ2-7,TRBV3-1/TRBV3-2
CASSSPSGQETQYF,TGTGCCAGCAGCTCCCCCAGCGGCCAAGAGACCCAGTACTTC,14,.,.,TRBJ2-5,TRBV7-9
CASSSQGMNTEAFF,TGCGCCAGCAGCTCCCAGGGGATGAACACTGAAGCTTTCTTT,14,.,.,TRBJ1-1,TRBV5-1
CASSFRAGGTDTQYF,TGTGCCAGCAGCTTTAGGGCAGGGGGTACAGATACGCAGTATTTT,15,TRBD1,.,TRBJ2-3,TRBV13
CASSRTGGGETQYF,TGTGCCAGCAGTCGGACGGGTGGGGGGGAGACCCAGTACTTC,14,.,.,TRBJ2-5,TRBV6-2/TRBV6-3
CAWSRLDYEQYF,TGTGCCTGGAGTAGGCTAGACTACGAGCAGTACTTC,12,.,.,TRBJ2-7,TRBV30
CASSSIYRSVNNEQFF,TGTGCCAGCAGCTCCATTTATAGGAGCGTCAACAATGAGCAGTTCTTC,16,.,.,TRBJ2-1,TRBV7-6
CASSVTYEQYF,TGTGCCAGCAGCGTAACCTACGAGCAGTACTTC,11,.,.,TRBJ2-7,TRBV11-2
CASRWTSAIYEQYF,TGTGCCAGCAGATGGACTAGCGCGATCTACGAGCAGTACTTC,14,TRBD2,.,TRBJ2-7,TRBV6-5
CASSSSGRAFGADTQYF,TGTGCCAGCAGCTCTAGCGGGAGGGCCTTTGGAGCAGATACGCAGTATTTT,17,TRBD2,.,TRBJ2-3,TRBV11-3
CASQSLAGVVEQYF,TGTGCCAGCCAGTCACTAGCGGGAGTAGTTGAGCAGTACTTC,14,TRBD2,.,TRBJ2-7,TRBV27
CASSQTDSNQPQHF,TGTGCCAGCAGCCAGACAGATAGCAATCAGCCCCAGCATTTT,14,.,.,TRBJ1-5,TRBV5-8
CASERGVSDGYTF,TGTGCCAGCGAACGGGGTGTTTCGGATGGCTACACCTTC,13,.,.,TRBJ1-2,TRBV6-5
CASSELLAGLEGNTIYF,TGTGCCAGCAGTGAATTATTGGCGGGACTGGAGGGAAACACCATATATTTT,17,.,.,TRBJ1-3,TRBV25-1
CASSVRQSYNEQFF,TGTGCCAGCTCAGTACGACAGTCTTACAATGAGCAGTTCTTC,14,.,few,TRBJ2-1,TRBV6-4
CASSHDRFSGANVLTF,TGTGCCAGCAGCCACGACAGGTTCTCTGGGGCCAACGTCCTGACTTTC,16,.,.,TRBJ2-6,TRBV7-6
CASSATVTYGYTF,TGCGCCAGCAGCGCGACAGTTACGTATGGCTACACCTTC,13,.,.,TRBJ1-2,TRBV5-1
CASSKMLAGKGLEQYF,TGTGCCAGCAGCAAGATGTTAGCGGGGAAGGGGCTCGAGCAGTACTTC,16,.,few,TRBJ2-7,TRBV21-1
CASSVGSSGRYTDTQYF,TGTGCCAGCAGCGTAGGCAGTAGCGGGAGGTACACAGATACGCAGTATTTT,17,TRBD2,.,TRBJ2-3,TRBV9
CASSYDRAYQPQHF,TGTGCCAGCAGTTACGACAGGGCCTATCAGCCCCAGCATTTT,14,TRBD1,.,TRBJ1-5,TRBV6-6
CASSTHRGYEQYF,TGCGCCAGCAGCACTCACCGGGGCTACGAGCAGTACTTC,13,.,.,TRBJ2-7,TRBV4-3
CASSPSSYEQYF,TGTGCCAGCAGCCCCAGCTCCTACGAGCAGTACTTC,12,.,.,TRBJ2-7,TRBV12-3/TRBV12-4
CATSRAGDTIYF,TGTGCCACCAGCAGAGCGGGGGATACCATATATTTT,12,.,once,TRBJ1-3,TRBV15
CASSKRVAVDEQYF,TGTGCCAGCAGCAAACGAGTTGCCGTTGACGAGCAGTACTTC,14,.,.,TRBJ2-7,TRBV21-1
CASSFPDRGTEAFF,TGTGCCAGCAGCTTCCCCGACAGGGGGACTGAAGCTTTCTTT,14,TRBD1,.,TRBJ1-1,TRBV7-8
CASSLSRDSYYEQYF,TGTGCCAGCAGCCTGTCCCGGGACAGCTACTACGAGCAGTACTTC,15,TRBD1,.,TRBJ2-7,TRBV11-2
CATSDSSGLAGYNEQFF,TGTGCCACCAGTGACTCCAGCGGACTAGCGGGCTACAATGAGCAGTTCTTC,17,TRBD2,.,TRBJ2-1,TRBV24-1
CASSSLGSEDVNTEAFF,TGTGCCAGCAGCAGCTTAGGCTCGGAGGACGTGAACACTGAAGCTTTCTTT,17,.,.,TRBJ1-1,TRBV21-1
CASRGAGVGELFF,TGTGCCAGCAGGGGAGCGGGGGTCGGGGAGCTGTTTTTT,13,TRBD2,.,TRBJ2-2,TRBV6-5
CASSPQAGAGRGTQYF,TGTGCCAGCAGCCCCCAAGCAGGAGCAGGGAGGGGTACGCAGTATTTT,16,TRBD2,.,TRBJ2-3,TRBV7-8
CASSIGGFRSEQYF,TGTGCCAGTAGTATAGGGGGCTTTCGTAGCGAGCAGTACTTC,14,.,.,TRBJ2-7,TRBV19
CASSDHARGYSNQPQHF,TGCGCCAGCAGTGACCACGCCAGGGGTTATAGCAATCAGCCCCAGCATTTT,17,.,.,TRBJ1-5,TRBV10-2